This T cell receptor beta chain was retrieved from a study of T cell changes during pregnancy in multiple sclerosis. TCRdb keeps only in-frame clones here, not all; method: immunoSEQ multiplex PCR. Here the sample spans tens of thousands of clones, approximately 90% being singletons. This CDR3 comprises 13 residues. The V gene lost 1 base and the J gene lost 2 bases, with 6 bases spanning the gap. The germline V gene encodes CDR1 SGHKS and CDR2 YYEKEE (reference sequence). This receptor was taken from a female donor in good health, enrolled as a control in a pregnancy study. The V gene is TRBV5-5, the J gene TRBJ1-2; D is ambiguous. The sequencing used peripheral blood, collected in the first trimester of pregnancy. CDR3 loop: CASSLYQNYGYTF. Here the CDR3 DNA reads TGTGCCAGCAGCTTGTACCAGAACTATGGCTACACCTTC. Based on the CDR3 plus reference TRBV5-5 and TRBJ1-2, the full variable domain is DAGVTQSPTHLIKTRGQQVTLRCSPISGHKSVSWYQQVLGQGPQFIFQYYEKEERGRGNFPDRFSARQFPNYSSELNVNALLLGDSALYLCASSLYQNYGYTFGSGTRLTVV.